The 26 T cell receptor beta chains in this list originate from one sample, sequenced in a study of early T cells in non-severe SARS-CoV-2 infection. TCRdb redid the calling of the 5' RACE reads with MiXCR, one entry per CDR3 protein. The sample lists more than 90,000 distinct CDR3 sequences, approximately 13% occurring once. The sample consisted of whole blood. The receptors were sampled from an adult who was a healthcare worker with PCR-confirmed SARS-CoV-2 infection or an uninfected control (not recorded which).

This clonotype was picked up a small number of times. In DNA form, the CDR3 reads TGCAGTGCTAGAGTCCCGGGACTCTCGGTCACAGATACGCAGTATTTT. It codes for CSARVPGLSVTDTQYF. The chain combines TRBV20-1 with TRBJ2-3; D may be TRBD2 (6 bases). Germline V lookup: CDR1 DFQATT, CDR2 SNEGSKA (reference sequence). The CDR3 runs to 16 residues. Trimming stripped 1 base from V and 2 bases from J, with 16 bases between.

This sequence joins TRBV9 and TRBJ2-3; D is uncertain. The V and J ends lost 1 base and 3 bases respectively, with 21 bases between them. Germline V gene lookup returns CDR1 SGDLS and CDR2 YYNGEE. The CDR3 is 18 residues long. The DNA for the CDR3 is TGTGCCAGCAGCGTATTTTCCAGCGTCGCCGCTACAACAGATACGCAGTATTTT. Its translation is CASSVFSSVAATTDTQYF.

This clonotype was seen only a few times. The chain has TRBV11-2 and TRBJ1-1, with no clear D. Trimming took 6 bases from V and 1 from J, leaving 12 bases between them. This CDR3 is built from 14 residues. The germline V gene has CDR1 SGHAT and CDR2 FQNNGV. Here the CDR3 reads CASRRVFGNTEAFF. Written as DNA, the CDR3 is TGTGCCAGCAGAAGGGTGTTCGGGAACACTGAAGCTTTCTTT.

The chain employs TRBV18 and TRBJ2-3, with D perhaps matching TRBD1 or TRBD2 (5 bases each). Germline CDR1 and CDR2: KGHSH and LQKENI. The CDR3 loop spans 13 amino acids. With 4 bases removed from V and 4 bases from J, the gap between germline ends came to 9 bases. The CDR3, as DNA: TGTGCCAGCTCACGGGGGAACCCAGATACGCAGTATTTT. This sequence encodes CASSRGNPDTQYF.

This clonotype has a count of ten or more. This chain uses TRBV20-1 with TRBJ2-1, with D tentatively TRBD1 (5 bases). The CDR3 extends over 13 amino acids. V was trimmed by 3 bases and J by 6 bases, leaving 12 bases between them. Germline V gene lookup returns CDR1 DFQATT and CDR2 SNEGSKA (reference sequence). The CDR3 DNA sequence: TGCAGTGCTAGCGGCAGGGCCCCCAATGAGCAGTTCTTC. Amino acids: CSASGRAPNEQFF.

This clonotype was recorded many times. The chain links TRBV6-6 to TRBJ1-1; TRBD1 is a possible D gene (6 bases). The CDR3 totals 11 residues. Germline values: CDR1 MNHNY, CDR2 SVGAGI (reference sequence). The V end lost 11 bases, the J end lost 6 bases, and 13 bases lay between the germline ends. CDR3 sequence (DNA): TGTGCCGGTTGGGGGGGCGCTGAAGCTTTCTTT. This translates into CAGWGGAEAFF.

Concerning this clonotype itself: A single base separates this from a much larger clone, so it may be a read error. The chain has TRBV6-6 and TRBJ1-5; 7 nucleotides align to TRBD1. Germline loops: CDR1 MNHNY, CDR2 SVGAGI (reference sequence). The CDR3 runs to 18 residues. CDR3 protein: CASSYSIGYRGSNQSQHF. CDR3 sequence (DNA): TGTGCCAGCAGTTACTCGATAGGCTACAGGGGAAGCAATCAGTCCCAGCATTTT.

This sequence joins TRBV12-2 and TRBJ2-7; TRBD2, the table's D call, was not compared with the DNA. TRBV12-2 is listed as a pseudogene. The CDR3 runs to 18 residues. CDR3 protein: CASRLPFSSLAGFVEQYF. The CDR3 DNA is TGTGCAAGTCGCTTACCTTTTTCCAGTCTAGCGGGTTTTGTCGAGCAGTACTTC.

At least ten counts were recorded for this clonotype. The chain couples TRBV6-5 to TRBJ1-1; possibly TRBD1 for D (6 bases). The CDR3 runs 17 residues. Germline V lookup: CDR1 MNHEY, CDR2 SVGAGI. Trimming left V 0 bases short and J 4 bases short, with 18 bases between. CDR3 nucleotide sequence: TGTGCCAGCAGTTACTCGCGGTCCCCAGGGGTTTTCACTGAAGCTTTCTTT. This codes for CASSYSRSPGVFTEAFF.

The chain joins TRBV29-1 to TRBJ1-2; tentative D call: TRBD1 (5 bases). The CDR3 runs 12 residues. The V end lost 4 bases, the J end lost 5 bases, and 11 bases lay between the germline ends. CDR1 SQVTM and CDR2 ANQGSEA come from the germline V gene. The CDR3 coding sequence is TGCAGCGTTGGACAGCCGAGTTATGGCTACACCTTC. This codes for CSVGQPSYGYTF.

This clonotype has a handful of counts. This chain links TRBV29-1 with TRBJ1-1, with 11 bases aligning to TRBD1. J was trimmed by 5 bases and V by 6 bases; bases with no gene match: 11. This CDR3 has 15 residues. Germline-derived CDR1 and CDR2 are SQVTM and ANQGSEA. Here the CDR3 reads CSVRGQGARYTEAFF. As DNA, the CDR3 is TGCAGCGTCCGAGGACAGGGGGCGCGTTATACTGAAGCTTTCTTT.

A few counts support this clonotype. The CDR3 loop reads CASSERGLGQETQYF. Written as DNA, the CDR3 is TGCGCCAGCAGTGAAAGGGGTTTGGGGCAAGAGACCCAGTACTTC. The rearrangement links TRBV10-1 to TRBJ2-5, with a possible D match to TRBD1 (5 bases). Trimming pared 3 bases from V and 2 bases from J, leaving 13 bases between. Germline V CDR1 and CDR2: WNHNN, SYGVQD (reference sequence). The CDR3 is 15 residues long.

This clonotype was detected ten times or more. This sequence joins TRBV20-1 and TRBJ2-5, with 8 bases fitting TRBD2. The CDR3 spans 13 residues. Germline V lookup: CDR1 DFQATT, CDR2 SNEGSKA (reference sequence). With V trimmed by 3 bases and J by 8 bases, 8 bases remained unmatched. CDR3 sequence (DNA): TGCAGTGCTAGGCGGGGGGATAAGAGAACCCAGTACTTC. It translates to CSARRGDKRTQYF.

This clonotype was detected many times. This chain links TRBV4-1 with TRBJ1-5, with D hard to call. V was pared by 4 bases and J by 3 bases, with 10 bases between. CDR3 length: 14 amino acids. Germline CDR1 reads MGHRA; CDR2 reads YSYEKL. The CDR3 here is CASSRYDFNQPQHF. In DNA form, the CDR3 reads TGCGCCAGCAGCCGATATGACTTCAATCAGCCCCAGCATTTT.

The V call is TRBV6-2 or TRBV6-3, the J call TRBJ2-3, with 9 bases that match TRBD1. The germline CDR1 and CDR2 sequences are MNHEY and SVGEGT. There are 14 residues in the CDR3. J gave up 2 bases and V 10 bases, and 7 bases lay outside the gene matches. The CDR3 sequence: CATGRTGATDTQYF. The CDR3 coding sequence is TGTGCCACGGGGCGGACAGGGGCCACAGATACGCAGTATTTT.

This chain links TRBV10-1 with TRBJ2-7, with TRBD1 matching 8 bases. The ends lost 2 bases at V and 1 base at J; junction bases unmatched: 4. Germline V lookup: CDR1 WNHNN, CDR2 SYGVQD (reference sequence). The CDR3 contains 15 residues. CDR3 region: CASSEDRGASYEQYF. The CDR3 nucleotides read TGCGCCAGCAGTGAGGACAGGGGAGCATCCTACGAGCAGTACTTC.

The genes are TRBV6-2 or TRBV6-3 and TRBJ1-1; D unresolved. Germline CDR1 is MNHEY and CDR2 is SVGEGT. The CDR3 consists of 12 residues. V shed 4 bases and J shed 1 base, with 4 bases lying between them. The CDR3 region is CASSWTNTEAFF. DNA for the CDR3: TGTGCCAGCAGTTGGACGAACACTGAAGCTTTCTTT.

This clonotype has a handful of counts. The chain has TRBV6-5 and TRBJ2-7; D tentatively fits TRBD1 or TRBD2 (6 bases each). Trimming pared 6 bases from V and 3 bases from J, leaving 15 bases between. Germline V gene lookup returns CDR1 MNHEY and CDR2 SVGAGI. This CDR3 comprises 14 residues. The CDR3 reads CASSPGDTGYEQYF. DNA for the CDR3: TGTGCCAGCAGCCCGGGGGACACCGGCTACGAGCAGTACTTC.

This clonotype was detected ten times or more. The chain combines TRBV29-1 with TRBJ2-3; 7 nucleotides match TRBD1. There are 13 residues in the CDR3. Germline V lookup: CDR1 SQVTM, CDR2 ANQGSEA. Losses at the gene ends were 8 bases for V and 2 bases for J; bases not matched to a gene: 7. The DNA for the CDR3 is TGCAGCTTCGGGACAGCAAACACAGATACGCAGTATTTT. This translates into CSFGTANTDTQYF.

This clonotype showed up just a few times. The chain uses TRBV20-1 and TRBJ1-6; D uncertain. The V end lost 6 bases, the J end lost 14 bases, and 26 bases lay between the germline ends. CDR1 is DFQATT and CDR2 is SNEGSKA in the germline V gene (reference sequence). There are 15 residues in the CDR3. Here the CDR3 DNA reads TGCAGTGCCGACCCAGGCGACGGCGGTATTCTGGCCCTCCACTTT. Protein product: CSADPGDGGILALHF.

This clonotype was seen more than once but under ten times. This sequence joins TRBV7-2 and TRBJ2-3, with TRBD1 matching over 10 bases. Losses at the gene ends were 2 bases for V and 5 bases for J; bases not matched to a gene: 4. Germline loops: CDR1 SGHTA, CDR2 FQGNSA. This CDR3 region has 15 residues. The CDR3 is CASSLMGQGLDTQYF. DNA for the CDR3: TGTGCCAGCAGCTTAATGGGACAGGGGTTAGATACGCAGTATTTT. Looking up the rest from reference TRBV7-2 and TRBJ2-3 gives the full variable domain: GAGVSQSPSNKVTEKGKDVELRCDPISGHTALYWYRQSLGQGLEFLIYFQGNSAPDKSGLPSDRFSAERTGGSVSTLTIQRTQQEDSAVYLCASSLMGQGLDTQYFGPGTRLTVL.

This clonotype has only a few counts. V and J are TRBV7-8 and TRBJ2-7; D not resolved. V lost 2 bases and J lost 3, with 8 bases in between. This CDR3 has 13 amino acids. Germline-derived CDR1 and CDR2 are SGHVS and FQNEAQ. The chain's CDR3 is CASSLRAGYEQYF. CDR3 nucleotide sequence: TGTGCCAGCAGCTTAAGAGCCGGCTACGAGCAGTACTTC.

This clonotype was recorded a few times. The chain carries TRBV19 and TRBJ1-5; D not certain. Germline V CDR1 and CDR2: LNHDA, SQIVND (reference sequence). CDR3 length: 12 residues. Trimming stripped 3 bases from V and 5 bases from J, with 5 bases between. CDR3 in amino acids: CASSIPDQPQHF. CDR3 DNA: TGTGCCAGTAGTATTCCCGATCAGCCCCAGCATTTT.

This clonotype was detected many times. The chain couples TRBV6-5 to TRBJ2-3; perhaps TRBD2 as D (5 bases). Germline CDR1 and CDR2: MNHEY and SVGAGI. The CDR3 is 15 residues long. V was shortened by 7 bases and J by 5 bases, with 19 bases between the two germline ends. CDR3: CASNPGNNRGDTQYF. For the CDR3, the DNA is TGTGCCAGCAATCCCGGAAATAACCGGGGAGATACGCAGTATTTT.

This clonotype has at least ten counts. The CDR3 sequence is CASSFQGSNYGYTF. As DNA, the CDR3 is TGCGCCAGCAGCTTCCAGGGAAGTAACTATGGCTACACCTTC. The chain recombines TRBV5-1 with TRBJ1-2; a weak D match, TRBD1 (5 bases). The CDR3 covers 14 residues. The germline CDR1 and CDR2 sequences are SGHRS and YFSETQ. V dropped 2 bases and J dropped 1 base, with 9 bases sitting between them.

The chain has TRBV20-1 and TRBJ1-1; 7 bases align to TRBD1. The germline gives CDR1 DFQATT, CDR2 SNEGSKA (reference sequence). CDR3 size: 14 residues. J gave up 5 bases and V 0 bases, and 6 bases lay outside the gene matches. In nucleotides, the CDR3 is TGCAGTGCTAGAGATCAGGGGGTGCGAACTGAAGCTTTCTTT. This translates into CSARDQGVRTEAFF.